This section outlines one T cell receptor beta chain sequence together with its context. No antigen is known for it. Before sequencing, viral peptide pools were used by the ViraFEST assay to expand antigen-specific CD4+ T cells. At the end of 9 to 11 days of culture, CD4+ T cells were isolated. Vaccinees lacked prior SARS-CoV-2 infection and tested negative for nucleocapsid antibodies. Researchers swapped half the medium for IL-2 medium on both days 3 and 7. This sample is drawn from a study of vaccination effects on CD4 cells after COVID-19. Overall study results and limits: Sampling in the study covered few convalescent patients and included no early post-infection timepoints.

The data were produced by immunoSEQ multiplex PCR, yet TCRdb's version contains in-frame clones alone and is incomplete. In the table there are about 41,000 clones, roughly 70% of which are singletons. The sequenced sample was CD4+ T cells from PBMCs cultured with HCoV-OC43 spike peptides, obtained before COVID-19 vaccination. Subset specified: HCoV-OC43 spike overlapping peptide pool stimulation. This receptor was identified in a human donor who received a COVID-19 vaccine.

The CDR3 nucleotides read TGTGCCAGCAGCCCCCGAACCGACAGATATGGCTACACCTTC. Its translation is CASSPRTDRYGYTF. The chain couples TRBV7-9 to TRBJ1-2, with D possibly being TRBD1 (5 bases). Trimming shortened V by 5 bases and J by 5 bases, and 15 bases separated the two germline ends. The germline gives CDR1 SEHNR, CDR2 FQNEAQ (reference sequence). CDR3 length equals 14 residues.